Listed here are 7 T cell receptor beta chains from one sample, sequenced in a study of tumor-infiltrating lymphocytes in primary liver carcinoma. Blood RNA originated from unsorted whole blood, with germline DNA additionally extracted. Starting from roughly 540 ng of total RNA, TCR beta cDNA was produced with a primer in the constant region. ARM-PCR, slightly modified, supplied the TCR beta libraries through three nested multiplex PCR rounds. Investigators reported that the first two PCR rounds, at 10 cycles each, used TRBV1-TRBV30 forward primers with a C-beta reverse primer. TCRdb processed the multiplex PCR reads anew with MiXCR; each CDR3 protein has one entry. The table lists 250,000 to 350,000 distinct CDR3 sequences, 50% to 60% of them singletons. Sequencing used peripheral blood. The receptors originated from a woman aged 25-40 years with primary liver carcinoma and hepatitis B virus infection.

The V call is TRBV28, the J call TRBJ2-5; TRBD2 might be the D (5 bases). The CDR3 spans 12 residues. V lost 10 bases and J 3 bases, leaving 12 bases between the germline ends. Germline CDR1 and CDR2: MDHEN and SYDVKM. The CDR3 coding sequence is TGTGCCACCTCCGAGGGTAAAGAGACCCAGTACTTC. This codes for CATSEGKETQYF.

This clonotype occurred many times. The chain uses TRBV11-2 and TRBJ2-7, with D possibly being TRBD2 (5 bases). Germline V lookup: CDR1 SGHAT, CDR2 FQNNGV. The CDR3 runs 16 residues. V lost 4 bases, J lost 1 base, and 17 bases lay in between. Written as DNA, the CDR3 is TGTGCCAGCAGCTCCCTCCCGGGATATTGGTCCTACGAGCAGTACTTC. Amino acid sequence: CASSSLPGYWSYEQYF.

A word on this clonotype: Germline and junction disagree at one end, which may indicate a read error. V is TRBV4-3 and J is TRBJ1-6, with D maybe TRBD1 (5 bases). Germline assignment: CDR1 LGHNA and CDR2 YSLEER. CDR3 length: 16 residues. Here the CDR3 DNA reads TGTGCCAACAGCCAAGTCATTGTGCAGGGCGATCCACCCCTCCACTTT. It encodes CANSQVIVQGDPPLHF.

This clonotype occurred many times. The rearrangement joins TRBV11-2 to TRBJ2-7; D gene ambiguous. Germline V gene lookup returns CDR1 SGHAT and CDR2 FQNNGV. This CDR3 has 14 residues. With 5 bases removed from V and 0 bases from J, the gap between germline ends came to 11 bases. CDR3 sequence: CASSPDLPSYEQYF. CDR3 bases: TGTGCCAGCAGCCCTGACTTGCCCTCCTACGAGCAGTACTTC. The full variable domain, completed using reference TRBV11-2 and TRBJ2-7, is EAGVAQSPRYKIIEKRQSVAFWCNPISGHATLYWYQQILGQGPKLLIQFQNNGVVDDSQLPKDRFSAERLKGVDSTLKIQPAKLEDSAVYLCASSPDLPSYEQYFGPGTRLTVT.

Details on this clonotype: A much larger clone lies one base from this, so it may be a read error. This rearrangement joins TRBV6-2 or TRBV6-3 to TRBJ2-1; 15 nucleotides line up with TRBD2. Germline assignment: CDR1 MNHEY and CDR2 SVGEGT. This CDR3 comprises 15 residues. J gave up 8 bases and V 5 bases, and 4 bases lay outside the gene matches. CDR3 DNA sequence: TGTGCCAGCAGTATTTGGACTAGCGGGAGGGATGAGCAGTTCTTC. Its protein product is CASSIWTSGRDEQFF.

V usage is TRBV5-6 and J usage is TRBJ1-6; D unclear. Between the trimmed V and J ends, which lost 4 bases and 5 bases, there was a span of 10 bases. This CDR3 has 14 amino acids. From germline, CDR1 is SGHDT and CDR2 YYEEEE. CDR3 nucleotides: TGTGCCAGCAGCCCCAGGAGCAATAATTCACCCCTCCACTTT. As protein: CASSPRSNNSPLHF.

Notes on this clonotype: It is likely a read error, because the conserved phenylalanine at the end of the CDR3 is missing. The CDR3 bases are TGTGCCAGCAGTTTTTCGGACAGGGGAAACACTGAAGCTTTCATT. It yields the protein CASSFSDRGNTEAFI. The chain has TRBV11-3 and TRBJ1-1; the match to TRBD1 covers 9 bases. Germline V gene data show CDR1 as SGHNT and CDR2 as YENEEA. The V gene end was trimmed by 6 bases and the J gene end by 2 bases; junction bases not matched to a gene: 7. This CDR3 region has 15 residues.